These 19 T cell receptor beta chains came from one sample sequenced in a study of blood T cell repertoires in COVID-19. Profiling relied on immunoSEQ multiplex PCR, and the TCRdb table lists in-frame clones only, not all of them. Of 95,000 to 150,000 clones listed, about 86% were seen once; the top ten hold 0.75% to 0.9%. Sequencing input: peripheral blood. The receptors here all came from a woman in her fifties or sixties with active or convalescent COVID-19.

The genes are TRBV5-1 and TRBJ2-7; D unclear. The V gene's germline CDR1 is SGHRS and CDR2 YFSETQ. Between the trimmed V and J ends, which lost 0 bases and 3 bases, there was a span of 7 bases. The CDR3 spans 13 residues. The chain's CDR3 is CASSLDGSYEQYF. The CDR3 nucleotides read TGCGCCAGCAGCTTGGATGGCAGCTACGAGCAGTACTTC.

The chain combines TRBV7-9 with TRBJ1-1, with D tentatively TRBD1 (6 bases). Germline V gene data show CDR1 as SEHNR and CDR2 as FQNEAQ (reference sequence). The CDR3 has 15 amino acids. V was clipped by 5 bases and J by 1 base, with 14 bases between them. CDR3 in DNA: TGTGCCAGCAGCGTTGACGGGACACCGAACACTGAAGCTTTCTTT. This gives the protein CASSVDGTPNTEAFF.

This clone was counted a single time. This chain joins TRBV6-5 and TRBJ2-7; no reliable D call. The CDR3 has 11 amino acids. Trimming cost V 6 bases and J 7 bases, with 10 bases left between them. Looked up from germline, CDR1 is MNHEY and CDR2 is SVGAGI. CDR3 DNA: TGTGCCAGCAGCCCCGGTCTTGAGCAGTACTTC. It is translated as CASSPGLEQYF.

The chain has TRBV19 and TRBJ1-1, with D tentatively TRBD1 (6 bases). Germline V gene lookup returns CDR1 LNHDA and CDR2 SQIVND (reference sequence). V lost 5 bases, J lost 5 bases, and 15 bases lay in between. This CDR3 contains 14 residues. The CDR3 sequence: CASSEWQGKTEAFF. The CDR3 bases are TGTGCCAGTAGTGAGTGGCAGGGGAAAACTGAAGCTTTCTTT.

The chain couples TRBV30 to TRBJ2-2; no definite D call. The CDR3 length is 15 residues. Looked up from germline, CDR1 is GTSNPN and CDR2 is SVGIG (reference sequence). The germline V and J ends were trimmed by 0 bases and 5 bases, with 13 bases remaining between them. Here the CDR3 DNA reads TGTGCCTGGAGTGTAAGCCGGGTTTGGACCGGGGAGCTGTTTTTT. It is translated as CAWSVSRVWTGELFF.

The chain uses TRBV27 and TRBJ2-7; 13 nucleotides agree with TRBD2. Germline CDR1 MNHEY, CDR2 SMNVEV (reference sequence). With V trimmed by 6 bases and J by 1 base, 0 bases remained unmatched. The CDR3 sequence is 14 residues long. The DNA of the CDR3 is TGTGCCAGCAGACTAGCGGGAGGGTCCTACGAGCAGTACTTC. Translating it yields CASRLAGGSYEQYF.

This clone was observed a single time. The chain employs TRBV2 and TRBJ2-7, with D unresolved. There are 12 residues in the CDR3. Per germline, CDR1 SNHLY and CDR2 FYNNEI. The ends were cut back, 2 bases at V and 4 bases at J, with 6 bases in the middle. The CDR3 is CASSETVYEQYF. The CDR3 DNA sequence: TGTGCCAGCAGTGAAACTGTTTACGAGCAGTACTTC.

The chain couples TRBV11-2 to TRBJ2-1, with 7 bases matching TRBD2. This CDR3 has 16 residues. With V trimmed by 1 base and J by 6 bases, 9 bases remained unmatched. In germline, CDR1 is SGHAT, CDR2 FQNNGV. Here the CDR3 reads CASSLAPGGGRNEQFF. The DNA for the CDR3 is TGTGCCAGCAGCTTAGCCCCCGGGGGAGGGCGCAATGAGCAGTTCTTC.

There are a few counts of this clone. This rearrangement joins TRBV12-5 to TRBJ2-1, with TRBD1 matching over 12 bases. Germline lookup yields CDR1 LGHNT and CDR2 FRNRAP. This CDR3 region has 17 residues. Germline trimming cut 3 bases from V and 7 bases from J; bases unmatched to any gene: 10. CDR3 sequence reads: CASGFGPPGQGANEQFF. In DNA, the CDR3 is TGTGCTAGTGGTTTCGGACCCCCGGGACAGGGGGCAAATGAGCAGTTCTTC.

This clone was seen only once. The chain uses TRBV7-2 and TRBJ2-1, with D maybe TRBD1 (5 bases). Deletions cut 7 bases from V and 12 bases from J, with 13 bases between. The germline CDR1 and CDR2 sequences are SGHTA and FQGNSA. There are 11 residues in the CDR3. CDR3 DNA: TGTGCCAGCACCCTGGGGCCTAGGCAGTTCTTC. Protein: CASTLGPRQFF.

The rearrangement joins TRBV5-1 to TRBJ1-3; D uncertain. Germline loops: CDR1 SGHRS, CDR2 YFSETQ. The V end lost 0 bases, the J end lost 7 bases, and 17 bases lay between the germline ends. The length of the CDR3 is 16 residues. CDR3 amino acids: CASSLAGSLAWNTIYF. CDR3 in DNA: TGCGCCAGCAGCTTGGCAGGCAGCTTGGCATGGAACACCATATATTTT.

The rearrangement uses TRBV4-2 and TRBJ2-1; no definite D call. The CDR3 is 15 amino acids. V was clipped by 0 bases and J by 0 bases, with 6 bases between them. Germline CDR1 LGHNA, CDR2 YNFKEQ. In DNA, the CDR3 is TGTGCCAGCAGCCAAGACCGGGTCTCCTACAATGAGCAGTTCTTC. Translation: CASSQDRVSYNEQFF.

J is TRBJ2-1 and V is TRBV15; perhaps TRBD2 as D (6 bases). The V gene lost 1 base and the J gene lost 5 bases, with 12 bases spanning the gap. From germline, CDR1 is LNHNV and CDR2 YYDKDF (reference sequence). This CDR3 has 15 residues. The CDR3 nucleotides read TGTGCCACCAGCAGAGTGCGGGGCAGTAACAATGAGCAGTTCTTC. Protein sequence: CATSRVRGSNNEQFF.

The chain employs TRBV7-9 and TRBJ2-2; D gene unclear. The V gene's germline CDR1 is SEHNR and CDR2 FQNEAQ (reference sequence). The CDR3 contains 13 residues. V lost 6 bases and J lost 1, with 6 bases in between. As DNA, the CDR3 is TGTGCCAGCAGTTTTCGGAACACCGGGGAGCTGTTTTTT. It yields the protein CASSFRNTGELFF.

This chain links TRBV30 with TRBJ1-2; 9 bases align to TRBD1. The CDR3 runs 16 residues. Trimming cost V 3 bases and J 3 bases; bases outside gene matches: 11. Germline V gene data show CDR1 as GTSNPN and CDR2 as SVGIG (reference sequence). The CDR3 protein is CAWREDRGEPDYGYTF. The CDR3 nucleotides read TGTGCCTGGAGGGAAGACAGGGGGGAACCAGACTATGGCTACACCTTC.

V and J are TRBV5-4 and TRBJ2-2; TRBD2 matches at 9 bases. The CDR3 extends over 15 amino acids. Germline CDR1 and CDR2: SGHNT and YYREEE (reference sequence). The V segment lost 4 bases and the J segment 6 bases; nucleotides outside the gene matches: 7. CDR3 nucleotides: TGTGCCAGCAGCATTAGCGGGAGTGGCGCCGGGGAGCTGTTTTTT. Its protein is CASSISGSGAGELFF.

This chain connects TRBV11-3 to TRBJ2-2; the D is unclear. Trimming removed 8 bases at V and 7 bases at J, with 14 bases between. CDR3 length: 13 amino acids. Germline-derived CDR1 and CDR2 are SGHNT and YENEEA. CDR3 nucleotides: TGTGCCAGCTCACGGCTAGTCGGCGGGGAGCTGTTTTTT. This sequence encodes CASSRLVGGELFF.

J is TRBJ2-1 and V is TRBV2; D is ambiguous. This CDR3 has 10 residues. V lost 7 bases to trimming and J lost 7 bases, with 5 bases between them. The V gene's germline CDR1 is SNHLY and CDR2 FYNNEI. The CDR3 protein is CASNQNEQFF. CDR3 nucleotide sequence: TGTGCCAGCAATCAAAATGAGCAGTTCTTC.

This chain joins TRBV4-2 and TRBJ1-2; 9 bases line up with TRBD1. Trimming cost V 2 bases and J 8 bases; bases outside gene matches: 6. Germline values: CDR1 LGHNA, CDR2 YNFKEQ. The CDR3 sequence is 14 residues long. CDR3 DNA sequence: TGTGCCAGCAGCCAACCGGGACAGGGTGGGGGCTACACCTTC. The encoded protein is CASSQPGQGGGYTF.